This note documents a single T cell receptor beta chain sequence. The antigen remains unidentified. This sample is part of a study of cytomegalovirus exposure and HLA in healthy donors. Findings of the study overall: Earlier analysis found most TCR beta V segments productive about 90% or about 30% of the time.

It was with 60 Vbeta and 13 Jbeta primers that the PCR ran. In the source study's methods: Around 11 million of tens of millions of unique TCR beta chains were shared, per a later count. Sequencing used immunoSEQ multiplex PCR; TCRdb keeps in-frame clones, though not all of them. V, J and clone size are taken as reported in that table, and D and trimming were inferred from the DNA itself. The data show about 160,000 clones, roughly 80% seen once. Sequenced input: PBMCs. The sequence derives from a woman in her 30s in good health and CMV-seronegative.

Here the CDR3 reads CAWSPGTGYSYEQYF. The CDR3 bases are TGTGCCTGGAGCCCCGGGACAGGGTATTCCTACGAGCAGTACTTC. The chain couples TRBV30 to TRBJ2-7; TRBD1 matches at 9 bases. Germline trimming cut 3 bases from V and 1 base from J; bases unmatched to any gene: 7. The CDR3 runs to 15 residues. Germline CDR1 reads GTSNPN; CDR2 reads SVGIG (reference sequence). Based on the CDR3 plus reference TRBV30 and TRBJ2-7, the full variable domain is SQTIHQWPATLVQPVGSPLSLECTVEGTSNPNLYWYRQAAGRGLQLLFYSVGIGQISSEVPQNLSASRPQDRQFILSSKKLLLSDSGFYLCAWSPGTGYSYEQYFGPGTRLTVT.